Listed below are T cell receptor beta chains from one sample, sequenced in a study of shared clonotypes between healthy human individuals. Some clones are missing from TCRdb's copy, which holds only in-frame ones; the method was immunoSEQ multiplex PCR. The sample holds over 1.5 million clones, roughly 98% seen once. Sequencing used naive CD4+ T cells sorted from blood. The receptors derive from a man under 40 in good health. Each CDR3 is given with its conserved first and last residue. A D gene is named only where the DNA matches it firmly. The size entry is marked missing in some rows and otherwise reads once, few, many or a size class.

cdr3_nt cdr3_aa j_call clone_size d_call v_call
TGTGCCAGCTTTCCCGGGACAGGGACAGATACGCAGTATTTT CASFPGTGTDTQYF TRBJ2-3 NA TRBD1 TRBV18
TGTGCCAGCAGCGTGACAAGCACTAACTATGGCTACACCTTC CASSVTSTNYGYTF TRBJ1-2 NA NA TRBV9
TGTGCCAGCTCACCGGGGACAGGGGTTAAGAACACCATATATTTT CASSPGTGVKNTIYF TRBJ1-3 NA TRBD1 TRBV18
TGTGCCAGCAGCTTGGGCCTCTTAAGCACAGATACGCAGTATTTT CASSLGLLSTDTQYF TRBJ2-3 NA NA TRBV5-5
TGTGCCAGTAGTAGAAACCACCGGGGATACTACGAGCAGTACTTC CASSRNHRGYYEQYF TRBJ2-7 NA NA TRBV19
TGTGCCAGCTCACCTAACTGGGACTACATCACAGATACGCAGTATTTT CASSPNWDYITDTQYF TRBJ2-3 NA TRBD2 TRBV27
TGTGCCAGTAGTCTCCGGACAGGGGGCGCGATAAAGACCCAGTACTTC CASSLRTGGAIKTQYF TRBJ2-5 NA TRBD1 TRBV19
TGCAGCGTTGAAGATACGCCCAGCTATGGCTACACCTTC CSVEDTPSYGYTF TRBJ1-2 NA NA TRBV29-1
TGTGCCAGCAGTGGCTTCTCTGGAAACACCATATATTTT CASSGFSGNTIYF TRBJ1-3 NA NA TRBV25-1
TGTGCCAGCTCACGGCCGGGACAGGGGTTTACCTACGAGCAGTACTTC CASSRPGQGFTYEQYF TRBJ2-7 once TRBD1 TRBV18
TGTGCCAGCAGCGTAGGGACAGGGGGCGATTGGGGCTACACCTTC CASSVGTGGDWGYTF TRBJ1-2 NA TRBD1 TRBV9
TGTGCCAGCAGCAAGGGACAGGCCTCTGGAAACACCATATATTTT CASSKGQASGNTIYF TRBJ1-3 NA NA TRBV21-1
TGTGCCAGCAGTTACCCCACCGGGACCCAGTACTTC CASSYPTGTQYF TRBJ2-5 NA NA TRBV6-5
TGCGCCAGCAGCTTTTCCAGTGGTGGGGGGAGCACTGAAGCTTTCTTT CASSFSSGGGSTEAFF TRBJ1-1 NA NA TRBV5-1
TGTGCCAGCAGCTTAGATCGTTGGACTAGCTCCTACAATGAGCAGTTCTTC CASSLDRWTSSYNEQFF TRBJ2-1 NA TRBD2 TRBV11-3
TGCGCCAGCAGCATCCGCGGGGCAGCGGGGAGCACAGATACGCAGTATTTT CASSIRGAAGSTDTQYF TRBJ2-3 NA TRBD2 TRBV5-1
TGTGCCAGCAGCTTTCAGGTGTTTCAGTGGGACAACGAGCAGTACTTC CASSFQVFQWDNEQYF TRBJ2-7 NA NA TRBV7-9
TGTGCCAGCAGGAGCACCGGGACTAGCGGGAGGGGCGAGCAGTACTTC CASRSTGTSGRGEQYF TRBJ2-7 NA TRBD2 TRBV2
TGTGCCAGCAGCTTGGGGGTCGGGGATCAGCCCCAGCATTTT CASSLGVGDQPQHF TRBJ1-5 NA NA TRBV7-6
TGTGCCAGCAGTCTTAGACAGGATACTAATGAAAAACTGTTTTTT CASSLRQDTNEKLFF TRBJ1-4 NA NA TRBV28
TGTGCCAGCAGCGAAGGGGGACAGGGAAACTATGGCTACACCTTC CASSEGGQGNYGYTF TRBJ1-2 NA TRBD1 TRBV5-4
TGCGCCAGCAGTGAGTCAGGGCAGGGCACAGATACGCAGTATTTT CASSESGQGTDTQYF TRBJ2-3 NA NA TRBV10-1
TGCGCCAGCAGTTGGAACCTCCAAGAGACCCAGTACTTC CASSWNLQETQYF TRBJ2-5 NA NA TRBV10-1
TGTGCCAGCCTTAATTCTAACTATGGCTACACCTTC CASLNSNYGYTF TRBJ1-2 NA NA TRBV6-6
TGTGCCAGCAGCCCGGTATTGGATACGCAGTATTTT CASSPVLDTQYF TRBJ2-3 NA NA TRBV14
TGTGCCAGTCGTGGGGGGTTTGGGCAGCCCCAGCATTTT CASRGGFGQPQHF TRBJ1-5 NA NA TRBV19
TGTGCCAGCAGCAAGGACCCCCTAAGTGAGCAGTACTTC CASSKDPLSEQYF TRBJ2-7 NA NA TRBV14
TGCGCCAGCAGCCCACGGGGGGGGGCTCAGCCCCAGCATTTT CASSPRGGAQPQHF TRBJ1-5 NA NA TRBV4-1
TGTGCCAGCAGTTTGCCTGGACAGGGGACCCGCAATGAGCAGTTCTTC CASSLPGQGTRNEQFF TRBJ2-1 NA TRBD1 TRBV28
TGTGCCAGCAGCTTGACAGGGGAGGGTGACACCGGGGAGCTGTTTTTT CASSLTGEGDTGELFF TRBJ2-2 NA NA TRBV5-4
TGTGCCAGCAGCCCAACCTCTGGGGCCAACGTCCTGACTTTC CASSPTSGANVLTF TRBJ2-6 NA NA TRBV7-3
TGTGCCAGCAGCGATTTTCGGGGGTTGGGTGTGATCAATGAGCAGTTCTTC CASSDFRGLGVINEQFF TRBJ2-1 NA NA TRBV7-2
TGTGCCAGCAGCCCCCTGGGACAGGGGACCTACGAGCAGTACTTC CASSPLGQGTYEQYF TRBJ2-7 NA TRBD1 TRBV27
TGTGCCAGCAGTTACTCCCCCAGGCTTCAGCCCCAGCATTTT CASSYSPRLQPQHF TRBJ1-5 NA NA TRBV6-5
TGTGCCAGCAGCTTAGGGGGGCGGGACCCCTGGTATGAGCAGTTCTTC CASSLGGRDPWYEQFF TRBJ2-1 once NA TRBV7-9
TGTGCCAGTAGTAGCGTGAAACAAGAGACCCAGTACTTC CASSSVKQETQYF TRBJ2-5 NA NA TRBV19
TGCGCCAGCAGTTACCCCGGGGACAGGGCCTTCTTC CASSYPGDRAFF TRBJ2-7 NA TRBD1 TRBV5-1
TGCGCCAGCAGTCTGCTGCAGGGCCAGGAGACCCAGTACTTC CASSLLQGQETQYF TRBJ2-5 NA NA TRBV5-1
TGTGCCAGTAGCCATACTAGAGCCTACGAGCAGTACTTC CASSHTRAYEQYF TRBJ2-7 NA NA TRBV19
TGTGCCAGCGCCGGGGCAAGCCACACAGATACGCAGTATTTT CASAGASHTDTQYF TRBJ2-3 NA NA TRBV18